The 5 T cell receptor beta chains presented below share a single source sample, sequenced in a study of cytomegalovirus exposure and HLA in healthy donors. PCR involved 60 Vbeta and 13 Jbeta primers. The data were produced by immunoSEQ multiplex PCR, yet TCRdb's version contains in-frame clones alone and is incomplete. The sample lists 180,000 or so clones, around 79% seen once, with around an eighth in the top ten. The sample consisted of PBMCs. These TCRs come from a man over 45 in good health and CMV-seropositive.

The genes are TRBV19 and TRBJ1-4; 10 bases line up with TRBD1. The CDR3 spans 15 residues. V was clipped by 6 bases and J by 5 bases; unmatched bases: 6. Germline lookup yields CDR1 LNHDA and CDR2 SQIVND (reference sequence). The chain's CDR3 is CASRTRTGGNEKLFF. CDR3 bases: TGTGCCAGTAGGACGAGGACAGGGGGAAATGAAAAACTGTTTTTT.

This clone has only one observation. The chain uses TRBV14 and TRBJ1-6; 8 bases are shared with TRBD1. CDR3 length: 14 residues. CDR1 and CDR2 from the germline V gene are SGHDN and FVKESK. J gave up 10 bases and V 6 bases, and 8 bases lay outside the gene matches. The CDR3: CASRLTGGGSPLHF. The CDR3, as DNA: TGTGCCAGCAGACTAACAGGGGGAGGCTCACCCCTCCACTTT.

The V and J genes are TRBV18 and TRBJ2-7; 8 nucleotides match TRBD1. V lost 3 bases and J lost 3; bases outside the gene matches: 7. The CDR3 runs 15 residues. The V gene's germline CDR1 is KGHSH and CDR2 LQKENI. The CDR3 DNA sequence: TGTGCCAGCTCACCTTACCGGGACAGGAACTACGAGCAGTACTTC. Its translation: CASSPYRDRNYEQYF.

V is TRBV5-1 and J is TRBJ1-4, with 7 positions matching TRBD1. V shed 4 bases, J shed 4 bases, and the junction held 4 bases outside the gene matches. Germline values: CDR1 SGHRS, CDR2 YFSETQ. This CDR3 comprises 14 residues. For the CDR3, the DNA is TGCGCCAGCAGCCCGACAGGGAATAATGAAAAACTGTTTTTT. Translation gives CASSPTGNNEKLFF.

The J gene is TRBJ1-6, the V gene TRBV7-2, with D possibly matching TRBD1 (5 bases). There are 14 residues in the CDR3. Germline-derived CDR1 and CDR2 are SGHTA and FQGNSA. V shed 1 base and J shed 9 bases, with 10 bases lying between them. For the CDR3, the DNA is TGTGCCAGCAGCTTAGGGGGGGGAGTTTCACCCCTCCACTTT. Its protein is CASSLGGGVSPLHF.